This paragraph reports one T cell receptor beta chain. Its antigen is unknown. This sample stems from a study of shared clonotypes between healthy human individuals. In the study overall: The cohort had a couple of women and three men, ages 18 to 49.

Profiling relied on immunoSEQ multiplex PCR, and the TCRdb table lists in-frame clones only, not all of them. The table records roughly 2 million clones, around 95% of them present only once. The CDR3 loop spans 14 amino acids. Germline-derived CDR1 and CDR2 are SGHRS and YFSETQ. V dropped 5 bases and J dropped 5 bases, with 17 bases sitting between them. Study outcomes and limitations: Against clonotypes common to all four donors, non-shared ones had lower generation probabilities. Clonotypes that were shared across a handful of donors made up 4.5% to 5% of naive CD4 clonotypes.

The TCR was taken from a man between 18 and 29 years old in good health. Sequenced input: naive CD4+ T cells sorted from blood. Subset specified: CD45RA+ positively selected. The V gene is TRBV5-1, the J gene TRBJ2-7; no firm D call. CDR3 sequence: CASRSSDALDEQYF. The CDR3 nucleotides read TGCGCCAGCAGATCCTCGGACGCCCTCGACGAGCAGTACTTC.